Listed below are T cell receptor beta chains from one sample, sequenced in a study of T cell responses to AZD1222 COVID-19 vaccine. Data came from immunoSEQ multiplex PCR; TCRdb stores just in-frame clones and leaves some out. The sample includes about 140,000 clones, just over 85% of them seen just once. The material sequenced was peripheral blood, taken 28 days after the second AZD1222 dose. The receptor source for this set is an adult who received the AZD1222 COVID-19 vaccine. Each CDR3 is given with its conserved first and last residue. The order of the fields is V gene, CDR3 length, clone size, D gene, J gene, CDR3 DNA, CDR3 protein. D genes are given only for firm matches. Clone size is shown for a subset of rows, as once, few, many or a class of expanded clone.

>TRBV7-9|13|NA|NA|TRBJ2-7
TGTGCCAGCAGCTTAGAGGGGCTAGTCGAGCAGTACTTC
CASSLEGLVEQYF
>TRBV4-2|17|few|NA|TRBJ2-2
TGTGCCAGCAGCCAACCCGTATCGCAGGCCGTCACCGGGGAGCTGTTTTTT
CASSQPVSQAVTGELFF
>TRBV2|17|NA|NA|TRBJ2-1
TGTGCCAGCAGTGACTTACAGCGTTTGAGCTCCTACAATGAGCAGTTCTTC
CASSDLQRLSSYNEQFF
>TRBV1|16|NA|NA|TRBJ1-5
TGCACCAGATCCTCAGGGGGCCTTTTCGGGAATCAGCCCCAGCATTTT
CTRSSGGLFGNQPQHF
>TRBV6-5|15|NA|NA|TRBJ1-2
TGTGCCAGCAGCCCGGGGACACTCTATTCCTATGGCTACACCTTC
CASSPGTLYSYGYTF
>TRBV5-6|14|NA|NA|TRBJ1-3
TGTGCCAGCAGAGCCAGGGGCGAAGGAAACACCATATATTTT
CASRARGEGNTIYF
>TRBV11-3|13|NA|NA|TRBJ2-3
TGTGCCAGCAGCTCGGGGGTGGCAGATACGCAGTATTTT
CASSSGVADTQYF
>TRBV11-3|15|NA|NA|TRBJ2-6
TGTGCCAGCAGCCCGTCGGCAGGGACGACCAACGTCCTGACTTTC
CASSPSAGTTNVLTF
>TRBV9|14|NA|TRBD1|TRBJ2-3
TGTGCCACTACTCGGGACAGTGTGGATAATACGCAGTATTTT
CATTRDSVDNTQYF
>TRBV19|10|once|NA|TRBJ2-1
TGTGCCAGCGGCTACAATGAGCAGTTCTTC
CASGYNEQFF
>TRBV11-2|17|NA|TRBD2|TRBJ2-7
TGTGCCAGCAGCTTGGGTTCTGGGACTAGGATTTTCCACGAGCAGTACTTC
CASSLGSGTRIFHEQYF
>TRBV6-5|15|once|NA|TRBJ2-2
TGTGCCAGCAGCGGGGGCGCTGACAGGACCCGGGAGCTGTTTTTT
CASSGGADRTRELFF
>TRBV19|16|NA|TRBD2|TRBJ2-1
TGTGCCAGTATCGGGAAAGCGGGAGGGGAGTACAATGAGCAGTTCTTC
CASIGKAGGEYNEQFF
>TRBV14|13|NA|NA|TRBJ2-2
TGTGCCAGCGAACGGGGTCGGCGTGGGGAGCTGTTTTTT
CASERGRRGELFF
>TRBV19|13|NA|TRBD1|TRBJ1-5
TGTGCCAGTGGGGGGACAGGAAATCAGCCCCAGCATTTT
CASGGTGNQPQHF
>TRBV5-1|12|once|NA|TRBJ1-1
TGCGCCAGCAGACAGGGGAACACTGAAGCTTTCTTT
CASRQGNTEAFF
>TRBV12-3/TRBV12-4|11|NA|NA|TRBJ1-2
TGTGCCAGCAGTCCTGCCGCCGCTAAGACCTTC
CASSPAAAKTF
>TRBV5-1|19|NA|TRBD2|TRBJ2-1
TGCGCCAGCAGCTTGGGGACCGGGACTAGCGGGAGAAGGTACAATGAGCAGTTCTTC
CASSLGTGTSGRRYNEQFF
>TRBV18|13|NA|NA|TRBJ2-3
TGTGCCAGCTCACCATTGGGGTTAGATACGCAGTATTTT
CASSPLGLDTQYF
>TRBV7-6|15|NA|TRBD1|TRBJ2-1
TGTGCCAGCAGCTTCGGACAGGGGGTATACAATGAGCAGTTCTTC
CASSFGQGVYNEQFF
>TRBV6-1|19|NA|TRBD2|TRBJ2-6
TGTGCCAGCAGTGAAGGGTGGACTAGCGGGAGGGTCTGGGCCAACGTCCTGACTTTC
CASSEGWTSGRVWANVLTF
>TRBV7-8|14|NA|NA|TRBJ2-5
TGTGCCAGCAGCGGAGGCCCCCTGGTTGGGACCCAGTACTTC
CASSGGPLVGTQYF
>TRBV7-6|17|NA|TRBD1|TRBJ1-5
TGTGCCAGCAGCTTAGGGCAGGGGGCGGTGGGCAATCAGCCCCAGCATTTT
CASSLGQGAVGNQPQHF
>TRBV5-1|14|once|TRBD1|TRBJ1-1
TGCGCCAGCAGCTCTACAGGGGCAGATACTGAAGCTTTCTTT
CASSSTGADTEAFF
>TRBV9|15|once|TRBD1|TRBJ1-2
TGTGCCAGCAGCGTAGACGGGACAGGGCTCTATGGCTACACCTTC
CASSVDGTGLYGYTF
>TRBV10-3|11|NA|NA|TRBJ2-3
TGTGCCATCAGTAACTGGGATACGCAGTATTTT
CAISNWDTQYF
>TRBV14|16|NA|NA|TRBJ1-1
TGTGCCAGCAGCCAAGCGCGGATTGGGATGAACACTGAAGCTTTCTTT
CASSQARIGMNTEAFF
>TRBV30|14|NA|NA|TRBJ1-5
TGTGCCTGGAGTGCCAACCTCGGGAGTCAGCCCCAGCATTTT
CAWSANLGSQPQHF
>TRBV2|15|once|NA|TRBJ2-6
TGTGCCAGCAGTCCGACAGTTTCCGGGGCCAACGTCCTGACTTTC
CASSPTVSGANVLTF
>TRBV28|15|NA|TRBD1|TRBJ1-2
TGTGCCAGCAGCCCTCCGGACAGGGAAAGAGGGGGCTACACCTTC
CASSPPDRERGGYTF
>TRBV10-3|13|few|TRBD1|TRBJ1-1
TGTGCCGCTTCGAGACAGGGGCCCCCTGAAGCTTTCTTT
CAASRQGPPEAFF
>TRBV9|17|NA|NA|TRBJ2-4
TGTGCCAGCAGCGTGGCCCCTCAGACAGCAGCCAAAAACATTCAGTACTTC
CASSVAPQTAAKNIQYF
>TRBV30|14|NA|NA|TRBJ2-5
TGTGCCTGGGGGGCCCTGGCGTGGGGGGAGACCCAGTACTTC
CAWGALAWGETQYF
>TRBV27|15|once|TRBD1|TRBJ1-6
TGTGCCAGCAGTGCAGACAGGGCAGGAAATTCACCCCTCCACTTT
CASSADRAGNSPLHF
>TRBV6-5|15|NA|NA|TRBJ2-1
TGTGCCAGCAGACAAACAGGGGGAGGGTACAATGAGCAGTTCTTC
CASRQTGGGYNEQFF
>TRBV6-1|15|NA|TRBD1|TRBJ2-2
TGTGCCAGCAGTGACGGGGACAGCTACACCGGGGAGCTGTTTTTT
CASSDGDSYTGELFF
>TRBV4-2|14|NA|NA|TRBJ1-6
TGTGCCAGCAGCCAAGGGGACCCGAATTCACCCCTCCACTTT
CASSQGDPNSPLHF
>TRBV6-5|13|NA|NA|TRBJ1-2
TGTGCCAGCAGTACCGAAGGGTGGGATGGCTACACCTTC
CASSTEGWDGYTF
>TRBV19|15|few|TRBD2|TRBJ2-7
TGTGCCAGTAGCCCCTGGCGGGAGGGATCCCACGAGCAGTACTTC
CASSPWREGSHEQYF
>TRBV3-1/TRBV3-2|16|NA|TRBD2|TRBJ2-1
TGTGCCAGCAGCCACTCCCAAGGGCGGGGGTACAATGAGCAGTTCTTC
CASSHSQGRGYNEQFF
>TRBV5-6|14|NA|TRBD1|TRBJ1-2
TGTGCCAGCAGCTCCCGGGACAGCCTCTATGGCTACACCTTC
CASSSRDSLYGYTF
>TRBV3-1/TRBV3-2|15|NA|NA|TRBJ2-5
TGTGCCAGCAGCCAATGGGGACTGGCAGGAGAGACCCAGTACTTC
CASSQWGLAGETQYF
>TRBV29-1|21|NA|NA|TRBJ2-7
TGCAGCGTGCCACGCTCCCCTGGACAGGTGGCGGCGGAGGGGAGCTCCTACGAGCAGTACTTC
CSVPRSPGQVAAEGSSYEQYF
>TRBV9|14|NA|TRBD2|TRBJ2-1
TGTGCCAGCAGCGCCTTCACTAGCGTCTATGAGCAGTTCTTC
CASSAFTSVYEQFF
>TRBV4-2|13|NA|NA|TRBJ2-1
TGTGCCAGCAGCCAAGTAGTCGGAGAGGTGCAGTTCTTC
CASSQVVGEVQFF
>TRBV2|14|NA|NA|TRBJ2-5
TGTGCCAGCACCATAGTTGGCTTCGGAGAGACCCAGTACTTC
CASTIVGFGETQYF